What follows are 6 T cell receptor beta chains derived from one specimen sequenced in a study of cytomegalovirus exposure and HLA in healthy donors. A multiplex PCR was run with 60 Vbeta primers and 13 Jbeta primers. Measured with immunoSEQ multiplex PCR; TCRdb has only the in-frame clones, and not every one. The repertoire holds more than 85,000 clones, with 69% as singletons. What was sequenced was PBMCs. The receptor set was obtained from a woman in her 70s in good health and CMV-seropositive.

This clone was observed a handful of times. The chain carries TRBV29-1 and TRBJ1-2, with D perhaps TRBD1 (5 bases). Looked up from germline, CDR1 is SQVTM and CDR2 is ANQGSEA. The V and J ends lost 6 bases and 7 bases respectively, with 15 bases between them. This CDR3 has 12 residues. CDR3 sequence (DNA): TGCAGCGTATTGACAGTGCGGAGTGGCTACACCTTC. Its translation is CSVLTVRSGYTF.

The rearrangement links TRBV13 to TRBJ1-2, with 7 bases that match TRBD1. The CDR3 runs to 16 residues. J was trimmed by 3 bases and V by 5 bases; bases with no gene match: 12. Germline V lookup: CDR1 PRHDT, CDR2 FYEKMQ (reference sequence). CDR3 DNA: TGTGCCAGCAGCCCGGAGACAGGGAAGGATGACTATGGCTACACCTTC. It yields the protein CASSPETGKDDYGYTF.

This clone was observed a single time. V gene TRBV19 combines with J gene TRBJ1-1, with 7 positions matching TRBD1. In germline, CDR1 is LNHDA, CDR2 SQIVND (reference sequence). The CDR3 consists of 16 residues. Germline trimming cut 4 bases from V and 2 bases from J; bases unmatched to any gene: 10. The CDR3 DNA follows: TGTGCCAGTAGTAGATGGGACAGTCGGGCTAACACTGAAGCTTTCTTT. Its protein is CASSRWDSRANTEAFF.

This chain links TRBV5-1 with TRBJ2-5; D not certain. The CDR3 loop spans 12 amino acids. Germline CDR1 and CDR2: SGHRS and YFSETQ. Trimming left V 1 base short and J 3 bases short, with 4 bases between. CDR3 coding DNA: TGCGCCAGCAGCTTGACAGAAGAGACCCAGTACTTC. This encodes CASSLTEETQYF.

Comment on this clone: Other DNA variants within this sample encode the same CDR3. The chain uses TRBV2 and TRBJ1-6; 8 bases line up with TRBD1. The CDR3 runs to 15 residues. Germline lookup yields CDR1 SNHLY and CDR2 FYNNEI. Trimming removed 4 bases from V and 7 bases from J; junction bases left unmatched: 6. The CDR3 nucleotides read TGTGCCAGCAGTGGGACAGGGTATTTGAATTCACCCCTCCACTTT. Amino acid sequence: CASSGTGYLNSPLHF.

The J gene is TRBJ2-7, the V gene TRBV4-3; 10 nucleotides agree with TRBD2. The V and J ends lost 4 bases and 1 base, in that order; junction bases with no gene match: 7. Germline-derived CDR1 and CDR2 are LGHNA and YSLEER. The CDR3 extends over 16 amino acids. The DNA of the CDR3 is TGCGCCAGCAGCCGGAACCTAGCGGGGGATTCCTACGAGCAGTACTTC. Residues: CASSRNLAGDSYEQYF.